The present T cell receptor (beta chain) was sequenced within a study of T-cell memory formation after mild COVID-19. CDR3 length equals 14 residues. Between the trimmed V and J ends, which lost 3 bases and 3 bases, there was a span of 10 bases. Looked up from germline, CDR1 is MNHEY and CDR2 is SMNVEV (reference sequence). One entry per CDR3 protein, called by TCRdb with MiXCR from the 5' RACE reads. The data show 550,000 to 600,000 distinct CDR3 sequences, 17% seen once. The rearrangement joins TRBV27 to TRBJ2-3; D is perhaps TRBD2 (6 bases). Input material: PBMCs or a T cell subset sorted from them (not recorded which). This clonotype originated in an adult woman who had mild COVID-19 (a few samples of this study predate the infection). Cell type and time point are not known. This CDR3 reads CASSLVEGTDTQYF. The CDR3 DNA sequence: TGTGCCAGCAGTTTGGTGGAGGGAACAGATACGCAGTATTTT.